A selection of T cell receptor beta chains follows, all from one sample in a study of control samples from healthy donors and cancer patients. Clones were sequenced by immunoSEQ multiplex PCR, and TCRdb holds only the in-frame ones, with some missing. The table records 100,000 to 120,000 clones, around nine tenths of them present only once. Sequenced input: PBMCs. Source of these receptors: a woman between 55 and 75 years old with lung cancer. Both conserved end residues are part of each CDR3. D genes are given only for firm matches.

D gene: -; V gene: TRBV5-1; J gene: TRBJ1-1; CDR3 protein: CASSPGALATEAFF; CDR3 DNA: TGCGCCAGCAGCCCGGGTGCGTTGGCCACTGAAGCTTTCTTT
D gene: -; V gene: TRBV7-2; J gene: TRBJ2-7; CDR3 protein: CASSSGYFSYEQYF; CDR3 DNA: TGTGCCAGCAGCTCGGGCTACTTTTCCTACGAGCAGTACTTC
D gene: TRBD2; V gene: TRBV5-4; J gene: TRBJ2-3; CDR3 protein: CASSLAGREMGADTQYF; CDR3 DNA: TGTGCCAGCAGCTTGGCCGGGCGGGAGATGGGGGCAGATACGCAGTATTTT
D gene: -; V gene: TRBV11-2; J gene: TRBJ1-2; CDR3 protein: CATLRGGVYGYTF; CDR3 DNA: TGTGCCACCCTAAGGGGGGGAGTCTATGGCTACACCTTC
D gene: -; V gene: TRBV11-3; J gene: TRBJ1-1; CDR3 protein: CASSLGGNTEAFF; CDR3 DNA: TGTGCCAGCAGCTTAGGGGGTAACACTGAAGCTTTCTTT
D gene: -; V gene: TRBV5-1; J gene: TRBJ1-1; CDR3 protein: CASSLAAASIMNTEAFF; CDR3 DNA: TGCGCCAGCAGCTTGGCGGCAGCCTCGATCATGAACACTGAAGCTTTCTTT
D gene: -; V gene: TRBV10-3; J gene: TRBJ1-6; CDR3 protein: CAISESQGYNSPLHF; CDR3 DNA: TGTGCCATCAGTGAGTCGCAGGGTTATAATTCACCCCTCCACTTT
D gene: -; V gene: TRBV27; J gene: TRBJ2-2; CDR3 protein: CASSPVGQGSNTGELFF; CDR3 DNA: TGTGCCAGCAGTCCGGTGGGTCAGGGGAGTAACACCGGGGAGCTGTTTTTT
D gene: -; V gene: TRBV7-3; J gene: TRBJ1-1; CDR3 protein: CASSLSGALNTEAFF; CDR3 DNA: TGTGCCAGCAGCTTATCAGGGGCGCTGAACACTGAAGCTTTCTTT
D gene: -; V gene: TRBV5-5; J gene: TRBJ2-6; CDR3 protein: CASSSTASSGANVLTF; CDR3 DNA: TGTGCCAGCAGCTCCACAGCGAGTTCTGGGGCCAACGTCCTGACTTTC